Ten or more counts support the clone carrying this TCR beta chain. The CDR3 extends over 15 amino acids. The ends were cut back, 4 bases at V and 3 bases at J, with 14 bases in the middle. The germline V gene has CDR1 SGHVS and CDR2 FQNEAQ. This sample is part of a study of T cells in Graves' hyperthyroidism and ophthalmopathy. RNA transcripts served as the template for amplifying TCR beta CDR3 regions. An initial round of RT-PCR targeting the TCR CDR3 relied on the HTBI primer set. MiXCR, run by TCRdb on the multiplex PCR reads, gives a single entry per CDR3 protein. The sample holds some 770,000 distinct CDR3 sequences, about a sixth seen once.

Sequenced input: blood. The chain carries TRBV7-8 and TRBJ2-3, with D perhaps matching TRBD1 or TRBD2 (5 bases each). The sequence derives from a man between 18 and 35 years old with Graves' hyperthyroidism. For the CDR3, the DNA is TGTGCCAGCAGCTGGGACCTTCCCGGGACAGATACGCAGTATTTT. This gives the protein CASSWDLPGTDTQYF.